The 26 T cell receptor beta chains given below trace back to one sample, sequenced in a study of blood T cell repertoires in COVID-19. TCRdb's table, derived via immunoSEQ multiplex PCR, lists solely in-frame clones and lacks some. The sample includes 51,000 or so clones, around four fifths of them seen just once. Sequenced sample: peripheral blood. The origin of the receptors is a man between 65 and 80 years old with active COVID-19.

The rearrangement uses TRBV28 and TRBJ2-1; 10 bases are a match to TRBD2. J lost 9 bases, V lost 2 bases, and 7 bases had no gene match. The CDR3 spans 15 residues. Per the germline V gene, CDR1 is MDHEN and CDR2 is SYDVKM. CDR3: CASSLRAGGPVEQFF. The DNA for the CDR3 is TGTGCCAGCAGTTTACGAGCGGGGGGGCCGGTTGAGCAGTTCTTC.

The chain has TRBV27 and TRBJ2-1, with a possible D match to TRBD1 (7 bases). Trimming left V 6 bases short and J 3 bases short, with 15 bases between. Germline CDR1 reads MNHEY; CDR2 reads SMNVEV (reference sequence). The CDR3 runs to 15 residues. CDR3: CASSFTGEVYNEQFF. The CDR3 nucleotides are TGTGCCAGCAGCTTCACAGGGGAGGTCTACAATGAGCAGTTCTTC.

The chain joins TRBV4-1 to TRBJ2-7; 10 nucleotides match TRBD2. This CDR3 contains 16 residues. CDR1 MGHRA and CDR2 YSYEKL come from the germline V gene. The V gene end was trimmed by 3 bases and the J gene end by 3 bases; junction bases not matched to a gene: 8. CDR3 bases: TGCGCCAGCAGCCAGACCGGGACTAGCGAGATCTACGAGCAGTACTTC. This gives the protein CASSQTGTSEIYEQYF.

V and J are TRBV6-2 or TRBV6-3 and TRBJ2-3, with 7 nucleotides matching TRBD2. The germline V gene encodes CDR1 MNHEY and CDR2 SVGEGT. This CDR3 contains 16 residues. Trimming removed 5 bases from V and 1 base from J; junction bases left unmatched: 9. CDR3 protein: CASSPGLAGGTDTQYF. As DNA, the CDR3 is TGTGCCAGCAGTCCGGGACTGGCGGGGGGCACAGATACGCAGTATTTT.

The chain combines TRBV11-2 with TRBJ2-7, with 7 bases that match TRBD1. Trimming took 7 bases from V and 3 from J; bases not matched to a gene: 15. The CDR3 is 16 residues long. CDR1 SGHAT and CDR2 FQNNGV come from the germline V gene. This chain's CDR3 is CASNIGRTGAVYEQYF. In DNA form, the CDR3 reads TGTGCCAGCAATATCGGTAGGACAGGCGCCGTCTACGAGCAGTACTTC.

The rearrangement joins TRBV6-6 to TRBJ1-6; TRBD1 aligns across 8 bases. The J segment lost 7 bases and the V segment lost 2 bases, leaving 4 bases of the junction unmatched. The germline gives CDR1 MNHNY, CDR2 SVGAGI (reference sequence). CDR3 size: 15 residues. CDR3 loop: CASSYKTGENSPLHF. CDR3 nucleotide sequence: TGTGCCAGCAGTTACAAGACAGGGGAGAATTCACCCCTCCACTTT.

This CDR3 is CASSEFLLETQYF. CDR3 nucleotides: TGTGCCAGCAGTGAGTTTCTGTTGGAGACCCAGTACTTC. The chain carries TRBV6-1 and TRBJ2-5; D unclear. The CDR3 covers 13 residues. Germline V gene data show CDR1 as MNHNS and CDR2 as SASEGT. Trimming took 3 bases from V and 5 from J, leaving 10 bases between them.

The CDR3 spells CASSLAGGQVVEQYF. CDR3 DNA: TGTGCCAGCAGCTTAGCGGGGGGACAGGTCGTCGAGCAGTACTTC. The chain joins TRBV7-2 to TRBJ2-7; 8 positions agree with TRBD1. The trim removed 0 bases at V and 6 bases at J, leaving 7 bases unmatched. The CDR3 runs to 15 residues. The germline CDR1 and CDR2 sequences are SGHTA and FQGNSA.

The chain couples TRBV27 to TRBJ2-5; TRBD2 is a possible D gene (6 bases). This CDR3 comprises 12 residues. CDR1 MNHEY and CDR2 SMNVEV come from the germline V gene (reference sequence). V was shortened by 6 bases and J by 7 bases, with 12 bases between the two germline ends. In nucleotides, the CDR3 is TGTGCCAGCAGCCTTCCCGGGAGGACCCAGTACTTC. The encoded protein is CASSLPGRTQYF.

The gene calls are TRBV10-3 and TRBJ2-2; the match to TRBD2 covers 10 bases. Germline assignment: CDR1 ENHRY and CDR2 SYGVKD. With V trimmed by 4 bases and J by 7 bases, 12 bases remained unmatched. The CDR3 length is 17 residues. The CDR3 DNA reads TGTGCCATCAGTGCTACAGCGGGGGGGGCCGAAGGCGGGGAGCTGTTTTTT. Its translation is CAISATAGGAEGGELFF.

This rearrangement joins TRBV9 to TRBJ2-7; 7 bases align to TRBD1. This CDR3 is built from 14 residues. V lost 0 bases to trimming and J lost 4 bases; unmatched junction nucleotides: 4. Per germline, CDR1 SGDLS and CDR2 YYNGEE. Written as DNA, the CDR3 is TGTGCCAGCAGCGTAGGGGACAGAACATACGAGCAGTACTTC. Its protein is CASSVGDRTYEQYF.

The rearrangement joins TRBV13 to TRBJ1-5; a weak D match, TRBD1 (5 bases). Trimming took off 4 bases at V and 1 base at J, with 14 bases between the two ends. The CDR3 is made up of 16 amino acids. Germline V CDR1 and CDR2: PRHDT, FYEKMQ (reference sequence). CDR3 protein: CASSSGGSRSNQPQHF. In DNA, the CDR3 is TGTGCCAGCAGCTCTGGGGGGTCGAGAAGCAATCAGCCCCAGCATTTT.

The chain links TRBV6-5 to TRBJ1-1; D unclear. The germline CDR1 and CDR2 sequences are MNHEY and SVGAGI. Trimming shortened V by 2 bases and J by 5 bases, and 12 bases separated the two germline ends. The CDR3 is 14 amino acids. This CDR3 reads CASSYGRGWTEAFF. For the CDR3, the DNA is TGTGCCAGCAGTTACGGGCGCGGGTGGACTGAAGCTTTCTTT.

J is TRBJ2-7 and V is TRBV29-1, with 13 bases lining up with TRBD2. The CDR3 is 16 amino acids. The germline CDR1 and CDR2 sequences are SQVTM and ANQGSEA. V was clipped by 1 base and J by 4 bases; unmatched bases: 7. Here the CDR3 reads CSVEGQTSGGLYEQYF. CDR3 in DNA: TGCAGCGTTGAAGGGCAGACTAGCGGGGGGCTATACGAGCAGTACTTC.

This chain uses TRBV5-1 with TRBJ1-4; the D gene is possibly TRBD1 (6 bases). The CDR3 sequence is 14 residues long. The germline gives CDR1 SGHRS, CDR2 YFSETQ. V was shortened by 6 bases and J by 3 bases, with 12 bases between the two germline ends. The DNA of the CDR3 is TGCGCCAGCAAGTCTGGACAGTCTAATGAAAAACTGTTTTTT. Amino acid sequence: CASKSGQSNEKLFF. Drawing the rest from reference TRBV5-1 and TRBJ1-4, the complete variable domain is KAGVTQTPRYLIKTRGQQVTLSCSPISGHRSVSWYQQTPGQGLQFLFEYFSETQRNKGNFPGRFSGRQFSNSRSEMNVSTLELGDSALYLCASKSGQSNEKLFFGSGTQLSVL.

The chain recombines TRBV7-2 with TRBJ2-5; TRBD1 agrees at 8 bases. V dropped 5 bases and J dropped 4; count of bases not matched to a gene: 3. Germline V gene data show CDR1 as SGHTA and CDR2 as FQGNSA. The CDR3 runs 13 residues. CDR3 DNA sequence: TGTGCCAGCAGCATAGACAGGGGAGAGACCCAGTACTTC. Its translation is CASSIDRGETQYF.

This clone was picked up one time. CDR3 coding DNA: TGTGCCAGCAGCTCCAGGGGGCGGAGAACTAATGAAAAACTGTTTTTT. Its translation: CASSSRGRRTNEKLFF. The rearrangement uses TRBV5-6 and TRBJ1-4, with 8 bases lining up with TRBD1. The germline CDR1 and CDR2 sequences are SGHDT and YYEEEE. The CDR3 is 16 amino acids. With V trimmed by 3 bases and J by 1 base, 5 bases remained unmatched.

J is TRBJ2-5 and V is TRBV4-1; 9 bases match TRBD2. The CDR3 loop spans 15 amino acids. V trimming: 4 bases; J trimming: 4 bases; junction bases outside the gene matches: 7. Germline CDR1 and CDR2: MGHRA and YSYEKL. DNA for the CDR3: TGCGCCAGCAGCCCCCTGACTAGCGGCAGAGAGACCCAGTACTTC. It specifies CASSPLTSGRETQYF.

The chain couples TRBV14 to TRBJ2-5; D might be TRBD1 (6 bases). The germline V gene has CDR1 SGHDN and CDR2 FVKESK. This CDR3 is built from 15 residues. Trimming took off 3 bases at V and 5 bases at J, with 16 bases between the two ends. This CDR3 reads CASSHPGTPGETQYF. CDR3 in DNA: TGTGCCAGCAGCCACCCCGGGACACCAGGGGAGACCCAGTACTTC. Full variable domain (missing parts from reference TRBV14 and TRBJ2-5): EAGVTQFPSHSVIEKGQTVTLRCDPISGHDNLYWYRRVMGKEIKFLLHFVKESKQDESGMPNNRFLAERTGGTYSTLKVQPAELEDSGVYFCASSHPGTPGETQYFGPGTRLLVL.

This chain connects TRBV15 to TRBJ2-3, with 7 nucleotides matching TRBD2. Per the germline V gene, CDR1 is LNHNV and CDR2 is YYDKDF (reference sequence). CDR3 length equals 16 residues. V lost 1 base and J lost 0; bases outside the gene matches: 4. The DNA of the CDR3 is TGTGCCACCAGCAGAGGGGCTAGCGGTAGCACAGATACGCAGTATTTT. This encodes CATSRGASGSTDTQYF.

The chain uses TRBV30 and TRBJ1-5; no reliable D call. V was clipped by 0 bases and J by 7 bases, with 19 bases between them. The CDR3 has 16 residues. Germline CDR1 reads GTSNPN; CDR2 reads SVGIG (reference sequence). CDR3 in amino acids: CAWSVRKTPGNQPQHF. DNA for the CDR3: TGTGCCTGGAGTGTACGAAAGACACCAGGAAACCAGCCCCAGCATTTT.

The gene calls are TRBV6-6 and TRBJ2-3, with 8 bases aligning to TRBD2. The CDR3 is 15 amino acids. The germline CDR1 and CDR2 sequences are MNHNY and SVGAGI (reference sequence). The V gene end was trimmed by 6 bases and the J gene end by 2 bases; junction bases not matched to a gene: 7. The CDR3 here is CASRHGRGDTDTQYF. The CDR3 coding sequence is TGTGCCAGCAGGCACGGGCGGGGGGACACAGATACGCAGTATTTT.

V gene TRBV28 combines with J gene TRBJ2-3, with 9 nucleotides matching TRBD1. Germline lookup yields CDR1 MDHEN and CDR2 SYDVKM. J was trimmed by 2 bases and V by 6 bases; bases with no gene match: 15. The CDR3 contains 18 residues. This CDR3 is CASSQLHWTGDLTDTQYF. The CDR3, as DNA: TGTGCCAGCAGCCAACTCCATTGGACAGGGGACCTCACAGATACGCAGTATTTT.

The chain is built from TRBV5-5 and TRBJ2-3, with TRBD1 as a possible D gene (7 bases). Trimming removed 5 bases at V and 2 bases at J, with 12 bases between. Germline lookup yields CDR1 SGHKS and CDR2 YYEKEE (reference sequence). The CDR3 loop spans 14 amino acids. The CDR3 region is CASRRDRDTDTQYF. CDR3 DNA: TGTGCCAGCAGGCGGGACAGAGACACAGATACGCAGTATTTT.

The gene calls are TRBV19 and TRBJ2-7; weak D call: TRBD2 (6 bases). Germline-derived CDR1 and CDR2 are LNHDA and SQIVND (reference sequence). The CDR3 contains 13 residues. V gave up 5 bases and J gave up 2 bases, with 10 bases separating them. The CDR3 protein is CASSRDFTYEQYF. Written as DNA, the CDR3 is TGTGCCAGTAGTCGGGACTTCACCTACGAGCAGTACTTC.

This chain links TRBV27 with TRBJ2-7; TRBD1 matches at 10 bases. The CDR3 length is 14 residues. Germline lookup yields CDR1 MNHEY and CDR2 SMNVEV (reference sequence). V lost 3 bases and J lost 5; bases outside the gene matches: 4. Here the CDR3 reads CASSFGTGDNEQYF. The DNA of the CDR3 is TGTGCCAGCAGTTTTGGGACAGGGGACAACGAGCAGTACTTC.